This paragraph reports one TCR beta chain. The CDR3 length is 17 residues. Trimming at V came to 6 bases and at J to 8 bases, leaving 15 bases not matched to a gene. From germline, CDR1 is MNHEY and CDR2 SMNVEV (reference sequence). The entry originates in a study of blood T cell repertoires in COVID-19. Study information: Samples came from the United States, Italy and Spain, spanning acute and convalescent COVID-19. Sample material is recorded as cDNA or gDNA derived from T cells, B-cell-depleted T cells, or PBMCs.

How the authors handled the data: Nucleated cell counts were estimated from reference gene primer amplification. The protocol was immunoSEQ multiplex PCR, while the TCRdb copy is restricted to in-frame clones and leaves out a portion. V, J and clone size are those of that table, while D and trimming were read from the DNA. The table has about 14,000 clones, less than 80% seen once. This chain links TRBV27 with TRBJ1-4; 10 nucleotides match TRBD1. The sample consisted of peripheral blood. The TCR was taken from a man in his 70s with acute or convalescent COVID-19. DNA for the CDR3: TGTGCCAGCAGCTTTGGGGGCCCGGGACAGGGGAACGAAAAACTGTTTTTT. Translated: CASSFGGPGQGNEKLFF. Full variable domain (outside the CDR3, taken from reference TRBV27 and TRBJ1-4): EAQVTQNPRYLITVTGKKLTVTCSQNMNHEYMSWYRQDPGLGLRQIYYSMNVEVTDKGDVPEGYKVSRKEKRNFPLILESPSPNQTSLYFCASSFGGPGQGNEKLFFGSGTQLSVL.